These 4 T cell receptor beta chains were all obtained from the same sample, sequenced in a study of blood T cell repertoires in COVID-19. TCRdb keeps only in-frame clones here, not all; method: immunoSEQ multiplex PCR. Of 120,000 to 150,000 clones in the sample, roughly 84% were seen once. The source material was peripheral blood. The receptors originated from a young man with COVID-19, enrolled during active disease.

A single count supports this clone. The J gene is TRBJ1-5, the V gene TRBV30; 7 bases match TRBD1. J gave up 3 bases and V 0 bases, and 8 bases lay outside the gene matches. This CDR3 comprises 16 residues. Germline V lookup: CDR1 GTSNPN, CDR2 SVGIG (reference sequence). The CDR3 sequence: CAWSVHKTGINQPQHF. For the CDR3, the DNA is TGTGCCTGGAGTGTCCATAAGACAGGGATCAATCAGCCCCAGCATTTT.

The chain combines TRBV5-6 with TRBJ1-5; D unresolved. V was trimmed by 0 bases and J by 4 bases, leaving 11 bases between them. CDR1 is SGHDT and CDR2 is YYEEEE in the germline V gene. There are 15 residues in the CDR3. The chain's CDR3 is CASSLAGRVNQPQHF. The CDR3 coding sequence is TGTGCCAGCAGCTTGGCCGGGAGGGTTAATCAGCCCCAGCATTTT.

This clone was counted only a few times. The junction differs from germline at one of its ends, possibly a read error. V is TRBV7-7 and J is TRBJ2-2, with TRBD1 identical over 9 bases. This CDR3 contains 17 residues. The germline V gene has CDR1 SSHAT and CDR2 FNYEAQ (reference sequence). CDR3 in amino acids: CASSRYRDRVNTGELFF. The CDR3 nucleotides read TGTGCTAGCAGCAGATACCGGGACAGGGTGAACACCGGGGAGCTGTTTTTT.

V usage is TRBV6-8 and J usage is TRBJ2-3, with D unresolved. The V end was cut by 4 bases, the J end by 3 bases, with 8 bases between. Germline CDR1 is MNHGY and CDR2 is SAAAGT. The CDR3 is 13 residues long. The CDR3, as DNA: TGTGCCAGCAGTTCGGCTAGGACAGATACGCAGTATTTT. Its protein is CASSSARTDTQYF.